Below are 22 T cell receptor beta chains sequenced from a single sample in a study of T-cell reconstitution after alpha-beta-depleted transplantation in children. Preparing the TCRbeta library involved the use of unique molecular identifiers. TCRdb re-analysed the PCR reads in MiXCR, keeping a single row per CDR3 protein. The data hold around 600,000 distinct CDR3 sequences, with 23% observed a single time. The specimen was PBMCs, mostly from graft donor cells, collected 360 days after TCRalphabeta/CD19-depleted stem cell transplant. The receptors were sampled from a boy younger than two who had a stem cell transplant for acute myeloid leukemia, so the T cells may come from the graft donor.

The V gene is TRBV7-8, the J gene TRBJ2-3; 7 bases agree with TRBD1. Germline lookup yields CDR1 SGHVS and CDR2 FQNEAQ. This CDR3 spans 12 amino acids. The V gene end was trimmed by 7 bases and the J gene end by 5 bases; junction bases not matched to a gene: 3. For the CDR3, the DNA is TGTGCCAGCAAGACAGGGTTAGATACGCAGTATTTT. Protein sequence: CASKTGLDTQYF.

This chain joins TRBV20-1 and TRBJ2-5; the D is unclear. V was trimmed by 0 bases and J by 5 bases, leaving 13 bases between them. Germline CDR1 DFQATT, CDR2 SNEGSKA (reference sequence). CDR3 length equals 14 residues. The CDR3 here is CSARDFWVRETQYF. The CDR3, as DNA: TGCAGTGCTAGAGATTTCTGGGTTCGCGAGACCCAGTACTTC.

The chain has TRBV11-3 and TRBJ2-1, with D possibly matching TRBD1 (5 bases). Germline V gene sequence: CDR1 SGHNT, CDR2 YENEEA. The CDR3 sequence is 14 residues long. The V and J ends lost 6 bases and 2 bases respectively, with 11 bases between them. The CDR3 is CASRLAGTYNEQFF. CDR3 DNA: TGTGCCAGCAGATTGGCAGGGACCTACAATGAGCAGTTCTTC.

The gene calls are TRBV29-1 and TRBJ2-7; a weak D match, TRBD1 (7 bases). Trimming took 1 base from V and 3 from J, leaving 13 bases between them. The germline V gene encodes CDR1 SQVTM and CDR2 ANQGSEA. CDR3 length equals 14 residues. The CDR3 here is CSVEVSRGDYEQYF. The CDR3 DNA sequence: TGCAGCGTTGAAGTGTCCAGGGGGGACTACGAGCAGTACTTC.

The V and J genes are TRBV11-3 and TRBJ2-2, with 10 bases identical to TRBD2. Germline V gene lookup returns CDR1 SGHNT and CDR2 YENEEA. Trimming took 1 base from V and 0 from J; bases not matched to a gene: 5. This CDR3 spans 18 amino acids. DNA for the CDR3: TGTGCCAGCAGCTTAGTACTAGCGGGGCCCGCGAACACCGGGGAGCTGTTTTTT. This sequence encodes CASSLVLAGPANTGELFF.

The chain combines TRBV7-2 with TRBJ1-2; 10 nucleotides match TRBD1. The CDR3 extends over 17 amino acids. The germline V gene has CDR1 SGHTA and CDR2 FQGNSA. The J segment lost 4 bases and the V segment lost 5 bases, leaving 13 bases of the junction unmatched. CDR3 protein: CASSLLSLGTGAYGYTF. CDR3 in DNA: TGTGCCAGCAGCCTTCTTTCCTTGGGGACAGGGGCCTATGGCTACACCTTC.

This clonotype was recorded many times. V gene TRBV6-1 combines with J gene TRBJ2-7; D may correspond to TRBD1 or TRBD2 (5 bases each). The ends were cut back, 2 bases at V and 2 bases at J, with 13 bases in the middle. This CDR3 spans 15 amino acids. CDR1 is MNHNS and CDR2 is SASEGT in the germline V gene. The CDR3 sequence: CASSERDQWAYEQYF. The DNA for the CDR3 is TGTGCCAGCAGTGAAAGGGACCAGTGGGCCTACGAGCAGTACTTC.

This clonotype appeared a few times. The V and J genes are TRBV7-2 and TRBJ2-1; 7 nucleotides line up with TRBD1. V shed 1 base, J shed 9 bases, and the junction held 9 bases outside the gene matches. This CDR3 contains 15 residues. Germline lookup yields CDR1 SGHTA and CDR2 FQGNSA. CDR3 DNA sequence: TGTGCCAGCAGCTTAGTCCTAATACAGGGGTTTGAGCAGTTCTTC. This codes for CASSLVLIQGFEQFF.

This clonotype was recorded a few times. The chain joins TRBV12-3 or TRBV12-4 to TRBJ2-1; possible D gene TRBD1, 6 bases. CDR3 length equals 14 residues. Trimming took 6 bases from V and 8 from J, leaving 17 bases between them. The CDR3 reads CASSRDTSWDEQFF. In DNA, the CDR3 is TGTGCCAGCAGCCGGGACACCTCGTGGGATGAGCAGTTCTTC.

This clonotype was picked up many times. The chain employs TRBV24-1 and TRBJ2-3; D uncertain. This CDR3 has 13 amino acids. Germline V gene lookup returns CDR1 KGHDR and CDR2 SFDVKD. V lost 4 bases and J lost 4, with 8 bases in between. CDR3 sequence (DNA): TGTGCCACCAGTGAGCCCCGGGCAGATACGCAGTATTTT. This codes for CATSEPRADTQYF.

This clonotype was counted many times. The chain couples TRBV28 to TRBJ2-6, with D possibly matching TRBD2 (6 bases). Germline-derived CDR1 and CDR2 are MDHEN and SYDVKM. The CDR3 runs 16 residues. V was trimmed by 3 bases and J by 11 bases, leaving 20 bases between them. The CDR3 region has the DNA TGTGCCAGCAGTTTCCAGCCTGGGGACTCCCAGTACGTCCTGACTTTC. The encoded protein is CASSFQPGDSQYVLTF.

Many counts were recorded for this clonotype. The chain links TRBV18 to TRBJ2-5; D is unresolved. Per the germline V gene, CDR1 is KGHSH and CDR2 is LQKENI. V was shortened by 2 bases and J by 5 bases, with 9 bases between the two germline ends. This CDR3 contains 13 residues. This chain's CDR3 is CASSPGVGETQYF. CDR3 DNA sequence: TGTGCCAGCTCACCAGGGGTCGGTGAGACCCAGTACTTC.

This clonotype came up many times. J is TRBJ2-1 and V is TRBV12-3 or TRBV12-4; D is uncertain. The ends were cut back, 4 bases at V and 14 bases at J, with 12 bases in the middle. CDR3 size: 11 residues. The CDR3 spells CASSSQGAEFF. CDR3 nucleotides: TGTGCCAGCAGTTCCCAAGGCGCGGAGTTCTTC.

The chain has TRBV11-3 and TRBJ2-1; weak D call: TRBD2 (6 bases). Germline V lookup: CDR1 SGHNT, CDR2 YENEEA. The V and J ends lost 5 bases and 5 bases respectively, with 13 bases between them. The CDR3 extends over 14 amino acids. As DNA, the CDR3 is TGTGCCAGCAGCGGACGACTAGTCGACAATGAGCAGTTCTTC. Encoded protein: CASSGRLVDNEQFF.

The chain links TRBV4-3 to TRBJ1-4, with no clear D. V lost 4 bases to trimming and J lost 1 base, with 22 bases between them. The CDR3 covers 19 residues. In germline, CDR1 is LGHNA, CDR2 YSLEER. CDR3 protein: CASSLARRANSVTNEKLFF. CDR3 DNA sequence: TGCGCCAGCAGCCTGGCGAGGAGGGCTAACTCCGTAACTAATGAAAAACTGTTTTTT.

This clonotype was picked up many times. The rearrangement links TRBV24-1 to TRBJ1-2; possibly TRBD1 for D (6 bases). Germline CDR1 is KGHDR and CDR2 is SFDVKD. V was pared by 4 bases and J by 11 bases, with 16 bases between. The length of the CDR3 is 13 residues. The CDR3 protein is CATSDSGTLQYTF. CDR3 sequence (DNA): TGTGCCACCAGTGACTCCGGGACACTACAATACACCTTC.

There are a few counts of this clonotype. The V gene is TRBV29-1, the J gene TRBJ1-5; 11 bases map to TRBD1. CDR1 and CDR2 (germline): SQVTM, ANQGSEA. J lost 4 bases, V lost 4 bases, and 6 bases had no gene match. CDR3 size: 15 residues. The CDR3 is CSVGGTGGGNQPQHF. The CDR3 DNA is TGCAGCGTTGGGGGGACAGGGGGAGGAAATCAGCCCCAGCATTTT.

Comment on this clonotype: A read error may be the cause here, since a much bigger clone is one base away. The V gene is TRBV26, the J gene TRBJ2-1; TRBD1, the table's D call, was not compared with the DNA. TRBV26 is termed a pseudogene. The CDR3 consists of 14 residues. The CDR3 DNA reads TGTGCCAGCAGTTCAGGGCGCGTATACAATGAGCAGTTCTTC. It specifies CASSSGRVYNEQFF.

V gene TRBV9 combines with J gene TRBJ2-1; D is tentatively TRBD1 or TRBD2 (5 bases each). Per germline, CDR1 SGDLS and CDR2 YYNGEE. The V end was cut by 2 bases, the J end by 4 bases, with 16 bases between. The CDR3 spans 16 residues. The CDR3 coding sequence is TGTGCCAGCAGCGTTACCGGGACCACCTTATACAATGAGCAGTTCTTC. The encoded protein is CASSVTGTTLYNEQFF.

This clonotype was seen a handful of times. The chain links TRBV5-5 to TRBJ2-2; weak D call: TRBD2 (6 bases). V lost 4 bases to trimming and J lost 4 bases, with 20 bases between them. CDR3 length: 17 residues. The germline V gene encodes CDR1 SGHKS and CDR2 YYEKEE (reference sequence). In DNA, the CDR3 is TGTGCCAGCAGCCGCACCGGGACTCCGGCAGGCACCGGGGAGCTGTTTTTT. This encodes CASSRTGTPAGTGELFF.

The table lists this clonotype with many counts. The chain employs TRBV12-3 or TRBV12-4 and TRBJ2-3; TRBD1 or TRBD2 may be the D gene (5 bases each). V was pared by 6 bases and J by 0 bases, with 13 bases between. The CDR3 runs to 15 residues. The CDR3 sequence is CASRTQGVSTDTQYF. In nucleotides, the CDR3 is TGTGCCAGCAGGACTCAGGGAGTCAGCACAGATACGCAGTATTTT.

This clonotype was detected many times. The chain carries TRBV5-1 and TRBJ2-1; TRBD2 matches 7 bases. This CDR3 is 14 amino acids long. With 6 bases clipped from V and 4 bases from J, the junction kept 7 bases outside the gene matches. Germline V gene lookup returns CDR1 SGHRS and CDR2 YFSETQ. The CDR3 loop is CASNSGETYNEQFF. In DNA form, the CDR3 reads TGCGCCAGCAACAGCGGGGAAACGTACAATGAGCAGTTCTTC.